This T cell receptor (beta chain) was recorded in a study of Ad26.COV2.S vaccination and SARS-CoV-2 variants (dated by TCRdb to the early 2020s). For context, the study as a whole: Vaccine-arm donors came from COV1001, a multicentre, randomized, double-blind, placebo-controlled phase I-IIa trial of Ad26.COV2.S in healthy adults. Trial participants were randomized into five groups of five: low-dose or high-dose Ad26.COV2.S given once or twice, or placebo on both occasions. Investigators remained blinded to trial group allocation during experiments and outcome assessment. TCRbeta repertoire sequencing served as the tool for gauging how specific and how broad the SARS-CoV-2-reactive T cell receptors were following Ad26.COV2.S vaccination. The TCR-sequenced set comprised around 30 samples: some 20 Ad26.COV2.S vaccine recipients, 5 placebo recipients and 8 SARS-CoV-2 convalescent individuals. Ad26.COV2.S was administered intramuscularly at a dose of 5x10^10 or 1x10^11 viral particles, either as one shot or as two shots given 56 days apart.

The immunoSEQ Assay was used to sequence TCRbeta CDR3 regions. After extraction, genomic DNA underwent amplification by bias-controlled multiplex PCR, followed by high-throughput sequencing. In the paper's pipeline: To quantify the absolute abundance of every unique TCRbeta CDR3 region, sequences were collapsed and filtered. T cell fraction was estimated by normalizing TCRbeta template counts to usable DNA, which was measured by amplifying reference genes present in all nucleated cells. Repertoire TCRs were annotated as SARS-CoV-2-specific when V gene, CDR3 amino acid sequence and J gene were exactly matched to a known reactive TCR set. The reference SARS-CoV-2 TCR set was obtained from MIRA and was filtered for enrichment in COVID-19-positive ImmuneCODE repertoires, whereby public or cross-reactive TCRs were removed. Based on the MIRA antigens, annotated TCRs were further analysed at the level of specific ORF or position within ORF. Depth was the summed frequency of annotated unique rearrangements, while breadth was defined as annotated unique rearrangements over total unique productive rearrangements. Two-sided Wilcoxon rank-sum tests were used to compare TCR breadth between groups. TCRdb mirrors the immuneACCESS table, restricted to in-frame sequences. Some clones are absent from its copies; in checked studies, under half trace to an unresolved V gene, and the reason for the others is unknown. V, J and clone size reflect that table, while D and trimming were determined from the DNA. This sample has some 250,000 clones in its table, and around 89% of those were observed once. The top ten clones comprise over 8.5% of the sample.

Via the germline V gene, CDR1 is SGHRS and CDR2 YFSETQ. V lost 0 bases and J lost 8 bases, and the count of bases not matched to a germline gene is 7. Its CDR3 holds 15 amino acids, cysteine through phenylalanine. The read is trimmed to its CDR3 DNA, 45 bases read in frame from base 1. The investigation overall reported the following: Vaccine and placebo recipients had comparable non-spike TCR breadth, which fits with the vaccine containing only spike. According to the authors, total T cell responses may have been underestimated by the TCR breadth and depth analyses. The study was not powered to compare responses between vaccine doses or regimens. After vaccination, substantial breadth of spike-specific CD8+ and CD4+ T cell responses was reported. Higher spike-specific TCR breadth was observed in Ad26.COV2.S recipients than in placebo recipients (P = 0.0014).

A note on this clone: No antigen is known for it. Base-call qualities are not available, and no considerably larger clone is one nucleotide away.

The treatment or condition tag for this specimen amounts to: about 20 received Ad26.COV2.S at low or high dose, single or two shots; about 5 received placebo; per-sample allocation not given. For vaccine and placebo recipients, the sequenced repertoires came from samples collected on day 63 after the first injection. Cohort 1b enrolled 25 or so adults aged 18-55 years at a single site in Boston, USA, between 29 July and 7 August 2020. As a vaccine, Ad26.COV2.S was a replication-incompetent adenovirus type 26 vector that expressed a prefusion-stabilized SARS-CoV-2 spike protein derived from the original Wuhan strain.

The TCR originated in a person between 18 and 60 years old who received the Ad26.COV2.S COVID-19 vaccine or a placebo. The chain is made from TRBV5-1 and TRBJ1-4, with TRBD1 matching 7 junction bases. This specimen was peripheral blood, taken in a trial of Ad26.COV2.S vaccine versus placebo. At the DNA level, the sequence is TGCGCCAGCAGCTTGGACAGGGGAAAGGTAGAAAAACTGTTTTTT. This yields the protein CASSLDRGKVEKLFF. Joined to the reference TRBV5-1 and TRBJ1-4 proteins, this CDR3 gives the full variable domain: KAGVTQTPRYLIKTRGQQVTLSCSPISGHRSVSWYQQTPGQGLQFLFEYFSETQRNKGNFPGRFSGRQFSNSRSEMNVSTLELGDSALYLCASSLDRGKVEKLFFGSGTQLSVL.